The clone carrying this T cell receptor beta chain was seen a few times. TCRdb re-analyzed the PCR reads through MiXCR. The profile shows fewer than 40,000 clones, roughly 15% of them singletons. The sample originates from a study of metastatic and nonmetastatic thyroid tumors. The CDR3 is 16 amino acids. With V trimmed by 7 bases and J by 6 bases, 12 bases remained unmatched. Germline CDR1 reads MNHNS; CDR2 reads SASEGT. Thyroid surgery took place with no prior treatment in any patient. Source material: blood. The chain couples TRBV6-1 to TRBJ2-1; TRBD2 matches at 10 bases. The receptor was derived from a male donor with papillary thyroid cancer or a benign thyroid nodule (not recorded which). Some clones in this sample may be carry-over from other donors' samples. The CDR3 DNA is TGTGCCAGCAACCGTGCCGGGACTAGCGAACTCAATGAGCAGTTCTTC. It encodes CASNRAGTSELNEQFF.